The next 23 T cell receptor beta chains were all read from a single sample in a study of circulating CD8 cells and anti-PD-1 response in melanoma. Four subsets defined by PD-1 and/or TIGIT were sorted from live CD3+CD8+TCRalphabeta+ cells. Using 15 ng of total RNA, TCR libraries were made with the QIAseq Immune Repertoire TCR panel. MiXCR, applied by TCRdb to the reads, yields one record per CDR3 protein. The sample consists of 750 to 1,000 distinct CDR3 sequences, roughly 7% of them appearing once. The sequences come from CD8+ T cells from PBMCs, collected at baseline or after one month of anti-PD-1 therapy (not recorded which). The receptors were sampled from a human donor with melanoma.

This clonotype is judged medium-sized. The CDR3 loop is CASSLGTGNEKLFF. CDR3 bases: TGTGCCAGCAGCTTGGGGACAGGCAATGAAAAACTGTTTTTT. The chain is built from TRBV5-6 and TRBJ1-4, with 7 bases identical to TRBD1. V dropped 0 bases and J dropped 5; count of bases not matched to a gene: 1. The CDR3 spans 14 residues. CDR1 and CDR2 (germline): SGHDT, YYEEEE.

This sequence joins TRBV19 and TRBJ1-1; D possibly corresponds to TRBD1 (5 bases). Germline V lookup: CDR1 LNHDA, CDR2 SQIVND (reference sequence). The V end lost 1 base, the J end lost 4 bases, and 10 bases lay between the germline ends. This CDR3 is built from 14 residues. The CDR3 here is CASSIGEGRTEAFF. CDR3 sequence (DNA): TGTGCCAGTAGTATAGGTGAGGGGCGCACTGAAGCTTTCTTT. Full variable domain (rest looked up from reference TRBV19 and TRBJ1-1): DGGITQSPKYLFRKEGQNVTLSCEQNLNHDAMYWYRQDPGQGLRLIYYSQIVNDFQKGDIAEGYSVSREKKESFPLTVTSAQKNPTAFYLCASSIGEGRTEAFFGQGTRLTVV.

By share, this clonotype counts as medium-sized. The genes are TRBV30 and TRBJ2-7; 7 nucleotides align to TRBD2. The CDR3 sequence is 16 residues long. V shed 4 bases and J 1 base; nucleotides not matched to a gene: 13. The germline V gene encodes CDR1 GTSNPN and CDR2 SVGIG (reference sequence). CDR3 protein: CAWNRGERGPSYEQYF. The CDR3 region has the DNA TGTGCCTGGAATCGAGGGGAGCGGGGCCCGTCCTACGAGCAGTACTTC.

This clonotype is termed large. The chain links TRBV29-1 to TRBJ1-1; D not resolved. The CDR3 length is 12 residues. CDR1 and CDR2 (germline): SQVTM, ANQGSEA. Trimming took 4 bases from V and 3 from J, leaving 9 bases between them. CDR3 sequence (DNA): TGCAGCGTTGTTAGGGAGGACACTGAAGCTTTCTTT. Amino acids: CSVVREDTEAFF.

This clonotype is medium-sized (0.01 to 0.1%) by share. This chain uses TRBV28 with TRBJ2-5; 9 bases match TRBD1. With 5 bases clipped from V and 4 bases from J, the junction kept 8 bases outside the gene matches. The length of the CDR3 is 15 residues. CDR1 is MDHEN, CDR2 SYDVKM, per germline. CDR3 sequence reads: CASSLRTGEVETQYF. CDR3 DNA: TGTGCCAGCAGTCTTCGGACAGGGGAAGTAGAGACCCAGTACTTC.

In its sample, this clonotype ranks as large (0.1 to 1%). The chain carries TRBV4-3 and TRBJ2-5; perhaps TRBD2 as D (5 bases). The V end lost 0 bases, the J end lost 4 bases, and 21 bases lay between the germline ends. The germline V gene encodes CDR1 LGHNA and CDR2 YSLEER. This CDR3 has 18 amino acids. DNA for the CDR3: TGCGCCAGCAGCCAAGAGTTGGCGTGGGCAGGACTCTCAGAGACCCAGTACTTC. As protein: CASSQELAWAGLSETQYF.

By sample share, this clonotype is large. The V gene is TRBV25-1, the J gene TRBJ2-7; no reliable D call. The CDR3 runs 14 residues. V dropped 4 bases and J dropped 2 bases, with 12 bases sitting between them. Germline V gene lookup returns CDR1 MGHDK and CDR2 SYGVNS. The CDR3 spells CASSVGAGTYEQYF. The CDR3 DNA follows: TGTGCCAGCAGTGTAGGAGCAGGCACCTACGAGCAGTACTTC.

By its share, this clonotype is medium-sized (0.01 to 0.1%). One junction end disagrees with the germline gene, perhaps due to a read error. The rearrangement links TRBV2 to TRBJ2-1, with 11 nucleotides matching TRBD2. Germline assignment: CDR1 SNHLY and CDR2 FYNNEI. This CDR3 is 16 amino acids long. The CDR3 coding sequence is TGTGCCAGCAGTCCGAGACTAGCGGGGACCTTTAATGGGCAGTTCTTC. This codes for CASSPRLAGTFNGQFF.

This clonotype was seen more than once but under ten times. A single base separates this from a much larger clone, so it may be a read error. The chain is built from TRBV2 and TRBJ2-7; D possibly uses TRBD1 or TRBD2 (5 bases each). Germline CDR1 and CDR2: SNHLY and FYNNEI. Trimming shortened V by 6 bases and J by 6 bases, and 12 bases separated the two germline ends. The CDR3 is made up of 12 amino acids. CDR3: CASSPGPPEQYF. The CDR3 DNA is TGTGCCAGCAGCCCGGGGCCCCCCGAGCAGTACTTC.

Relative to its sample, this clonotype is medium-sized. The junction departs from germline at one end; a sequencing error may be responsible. The CDR3 is CASRPTATYKQYF. For the CDR3, the DNA is TGTGCCAGTCGACCAACAGCGACCTACAAGCAGTACTTC. The chain recombines TRBV5-5 with TRBJ2-7; D is undetermined. The germline gives CDR1 SGHKS, CDR2 YYEKEE (reference sequence). The CDR3 runs to 13 residues.

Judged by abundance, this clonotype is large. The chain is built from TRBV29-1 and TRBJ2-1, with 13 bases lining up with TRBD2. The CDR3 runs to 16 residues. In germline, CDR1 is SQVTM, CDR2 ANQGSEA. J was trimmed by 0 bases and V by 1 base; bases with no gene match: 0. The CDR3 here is CSVEGLAGGSYNEQFF. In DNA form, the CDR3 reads TGCAGCGTTGAAGGACTAGCGGGAGGCTCCTACAATGAGCAGTTCTTC.

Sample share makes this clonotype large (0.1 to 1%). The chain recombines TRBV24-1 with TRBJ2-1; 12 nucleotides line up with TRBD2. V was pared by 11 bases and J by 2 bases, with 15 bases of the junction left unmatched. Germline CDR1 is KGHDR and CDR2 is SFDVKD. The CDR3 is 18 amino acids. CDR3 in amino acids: CAIASPSGRAGTYNEQFF. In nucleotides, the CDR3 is TGTGCCATCGCCTCGCCTAGCGGGAGGGCTGGGACCTACAATGAGCAGTTCTTC.

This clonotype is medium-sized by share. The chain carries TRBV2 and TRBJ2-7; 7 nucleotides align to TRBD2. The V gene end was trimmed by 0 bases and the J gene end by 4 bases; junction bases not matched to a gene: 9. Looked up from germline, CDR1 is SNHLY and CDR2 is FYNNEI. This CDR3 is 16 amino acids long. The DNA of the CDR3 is TGTGCCAGCAGTGAAGCCGGTCGGGAGGCGGGGTACGAGCAGTACTTC. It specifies CASSEAGREAGYEQYF.

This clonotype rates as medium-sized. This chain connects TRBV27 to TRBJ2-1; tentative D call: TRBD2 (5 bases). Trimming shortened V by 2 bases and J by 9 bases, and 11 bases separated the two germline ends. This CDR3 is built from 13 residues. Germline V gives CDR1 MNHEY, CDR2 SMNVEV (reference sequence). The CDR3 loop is CASSLPRRGEQFF. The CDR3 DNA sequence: TGTGCCAGCAGTTTACCTCGCCGGGGTGAGCAGTTCTTC.

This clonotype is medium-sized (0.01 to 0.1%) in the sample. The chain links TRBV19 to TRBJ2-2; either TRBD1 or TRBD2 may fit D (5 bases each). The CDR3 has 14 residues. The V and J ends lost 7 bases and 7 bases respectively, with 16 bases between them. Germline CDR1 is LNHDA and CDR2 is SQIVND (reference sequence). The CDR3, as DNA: TGTGCCAGTAATGAGGGGCAAAGTGGCGGGGAGCTGTTTTTT. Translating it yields CASNEGQSGGELFF.

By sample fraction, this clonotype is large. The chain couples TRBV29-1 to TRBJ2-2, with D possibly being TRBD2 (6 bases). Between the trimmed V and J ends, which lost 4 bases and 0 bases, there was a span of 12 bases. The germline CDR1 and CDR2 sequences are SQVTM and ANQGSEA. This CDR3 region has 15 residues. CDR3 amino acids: CSVARRDANTGELFF. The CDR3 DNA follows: TGCAGCGTTGCTAGGCGGGACGCGAACACCGGGGAGCTGTTTTTT.

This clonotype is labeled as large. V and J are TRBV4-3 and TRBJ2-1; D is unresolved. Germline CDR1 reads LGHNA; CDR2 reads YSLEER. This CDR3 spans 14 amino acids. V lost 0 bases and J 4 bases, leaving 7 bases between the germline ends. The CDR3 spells CASSQDSQYNEQFF. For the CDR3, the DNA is TGCGCCAGCAGCCAAGATAGCCAGTACAATGAGCAGTTCTTC.

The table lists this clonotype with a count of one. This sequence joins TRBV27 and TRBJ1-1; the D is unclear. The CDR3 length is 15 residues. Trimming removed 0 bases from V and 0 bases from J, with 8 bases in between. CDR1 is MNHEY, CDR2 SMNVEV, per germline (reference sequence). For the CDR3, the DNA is TGTGCCAGCAGTTTATCGGCGGGGTTGAACACTGAAGCTTTCTTT. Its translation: CASSLSAGLNTEAFF.

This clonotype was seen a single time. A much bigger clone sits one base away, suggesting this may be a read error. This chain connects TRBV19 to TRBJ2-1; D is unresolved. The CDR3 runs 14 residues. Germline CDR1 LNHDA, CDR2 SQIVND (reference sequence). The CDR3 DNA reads TGTGCCAGTAGTCCCCCCGAAGTTTACAATGAGCAGCTCTTC. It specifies CASSPPEVYNEQLF.

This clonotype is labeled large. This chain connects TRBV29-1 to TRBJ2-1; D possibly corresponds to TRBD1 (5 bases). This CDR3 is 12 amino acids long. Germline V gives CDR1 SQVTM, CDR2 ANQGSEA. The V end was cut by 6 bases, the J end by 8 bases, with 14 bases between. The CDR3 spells CSVLSGMDEQFF. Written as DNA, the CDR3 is TGCAGCGTATTATCAGGGATGGATGAGCAGTTCTTC.

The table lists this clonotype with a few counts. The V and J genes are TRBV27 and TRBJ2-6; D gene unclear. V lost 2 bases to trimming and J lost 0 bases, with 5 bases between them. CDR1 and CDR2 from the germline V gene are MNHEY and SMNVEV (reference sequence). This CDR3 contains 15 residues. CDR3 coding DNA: TGTGCCAGCAGTTTACAAGCCTCTGGGGCCAACGTCCTGACTTTC. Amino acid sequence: CASSLQASGANVLTF.

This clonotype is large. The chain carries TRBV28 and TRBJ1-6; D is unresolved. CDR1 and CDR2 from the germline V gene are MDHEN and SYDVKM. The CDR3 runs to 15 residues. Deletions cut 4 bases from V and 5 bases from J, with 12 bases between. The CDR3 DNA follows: TGTGCCAGCAGTTCCCACGTGAATAATAATTCACCCCTCCACTTT. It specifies CASSSHVNNNSPLHF.

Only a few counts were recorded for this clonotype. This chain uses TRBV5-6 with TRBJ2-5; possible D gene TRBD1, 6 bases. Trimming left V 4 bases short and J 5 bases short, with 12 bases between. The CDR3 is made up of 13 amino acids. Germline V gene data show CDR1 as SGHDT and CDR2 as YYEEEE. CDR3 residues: CASSGGHLETQYF. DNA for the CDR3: TGTGCCAGCAGCGGGGGACATTTGGAGACCCAGTACTTC.